Listed here are 20 T cell receptor beta chains from one sample, sequenced in a study of cytomegalovirus exposure and HLA in healthy donors (dated by TCRdb to about 2017). Libraries were constructed by the immunoSEQ multiplex PCR assay. This immuneACCESS table, as held by TCRdb, lists in-frame sequences with V and J called but not all clones. Of the missing ones, under half trace to an unresolved V gene in checked studies; the others have no known cause. The table for this sample lists about 200,000 clones; around 78% of them were counted only once. Around 5.6% of the sample is in the top ten clones. The specimen sequenced was PBMCs. The origin of the receptors is a woman aged 18-29 years in good health and CMV-seronegative.

The chain links TRBV2 to TRBJ2-3, with 13 positions matching TRBD2. The CDR3 is 17 residues long. The germline gives CDR1 SNHLY, CDR2 FYNNEI. V trimming: 10 bases; J trimming: 3 bases; junction bases outside the gene matches: 13. The CDR3 region has the DNA TGTGCCATCACTCACCTGGGACTAGCGGGAAGGACAGATACGCAGTATTTT. It encodes CAITHLGLAGRTDTQYF.

The chain combines TRBV4-1 with TRBJ2-7; 10 bases are a match to TRBD2. V trimming: 4 bases; J trimming: 3 bases; junction bases outside the gene matches: 15. Germline V gene lookup returns CDR1 MGHRA and CDR2 YSYEKL. The CDR3 loop spans 18 amino acids. The CDR3 DNA follows: TGCGCCAGCAGCCTGACTAGCGGGCACCCCATTAGACTCTACGAGCAGTACTTC. It specifies CASSLTSGHPIRLYEQYF.

V is TRBV29-1 and J is TRBJ1-1; D gene uncertain. This CDR3 spans 13 amino acids. Germline values: CDR1 SQVTM, CDR2 ANQGSEA. Trimming pared 3 bases from V and 0 bases from J, leaving 8 bases between. The CDR3 nucleotides read TGCAGCGTTGAGTTTCAGCTGAACACTGAAGCTTTCTTT. Encoded protein: CSVEFQLNTEAFF.

This clone appeared once. This rearrangement joins TRBV5-1 to TRBJ1-1; D is uncertain. The germline V gene has CDR1 SGHRS and CDR2 YFSETQ. The CDR3 covers 16 residues. Trimming stripped 1 base from V and 6 bases from J, with 19 bases between. CDR3 DNA sequence: TGCGCCAGCAGCTTGTTTGAGTCAACTTCTTTCGCTGAAGCTTTCTTT. Its translation: CASSLFESTSFAEAFF.

The chain joins TRBV9 to TRBJ2-7; D tentatively reads TRBD1 or TRBD2 (5 bases each). The CDR3 has 15 residues. The germline CDR1 and CDR2 sequences are SGDLS and YYNGEE. V lost 4 bases and J 2 bases, leaving 16 bases between the germline ends. The CDR3 DNA reads TGTGCCAGCAGCTCAAGGGGTTGGGGGACCTACGAGCAGTACTTC. Translation: CASSSRGWGTYEQYF.

The chain links TRBV4-1 to TRBJ1-4; weak D call: TRBD1 (5 bases). The CDR3 spans 19 residues. Trimming took off 1 base at V and 3 bases at J, with 21 bases between the two ends. In germline, CDR1 is MGHRA, CDR2 YSYEKL. CDR3 nucleotide sequence: TGCGCCAGCAGCCAAGGGGGGGGGACGTTGGTTGGAGCTAATGAAAAACTGTTTTTT. Translation gives CASSQGGGTLVGANEKLFF.

This clone has ten or more counts. The chain uses TRBV9 and TRBJ2-7; possibly TRBD2 for D (6 bases). Germline CDR1 SGDLS, CDR2 YYNGEE. The V gene lost 4 bases and the J gene lost 0 bases, with 11 bases spanning the gap. This CDR3 is built from 14 residues. CDR3 sequence: CASSMGLNSYEQYF. DNA for the CDR3: TGTGCCAGCAGCATGGGACTCAACTCCTACGAGCAGTACTTC.

In DNA form, the CDR3 reads TGTGCCAGCAGTTACCAATCGACAGGGAACGAGCAGTACTTC. Amino acids: CASSYQSTGNEQYF. V gene TRBV6-5 combines with J gene TRBJ2-7; 7 bases line up with TRBD1. CDR3 length equals 14 residues. V was clipped by 2 bases and J by 5 bases; unmatched bases: 6. Germline assignment: CDR1 MNHEY and CDR2 SVGAGI.

The rearrangement uses TRBV7-3 and TRBJ2-5, with TRBD2 identical over 8 bases. J gave up 1 base and V 2 bases, and 3 bases lay outside the gene matches. CDR3 length: 15 residues. Germline V gene data show CDR1 as SGHTA and CDR2 as FQGTGA. CDR3 loop: CASSLSSGPQETQYF. The CDR3 DNA reads as TGTGCCAGCAGCTTATCTAGCGGGCCCCAAGAGACCCAGTACTTC.

The chain employs TRBV29-1 and TRBJ2-7; TRBD1 agrees at 7 bases. Trimming cost V 7 bases and J 3 bases; bases outside gene matches: 6. Germline values: CDR1 SQVTM, CDR2 ANQGSEA. The CDR3 is 12 amino acids. CDR3 in amino acids: CSATGTDYEQYF. CDR3 in DNA: TGCAGCGCGACAGGGACAGACTACGAGCAGTACTTC.

CDR3 nucleotide sequence: TGTGCCTGGAGTCTCACCCGGCCGGCCAGGGGGGCCTCCATATATTTT. Its translation: CAWSLTRPARGASIYF. The V and J genes are TRBV30 and TRBJ1-3; 7 bases map to TRBD1. Germline values: CDR1 GTSNPN, CDR2 SVGIG (reference sequence). CDR3 length: 16 amino acids. The junction had 18 bases not matched to a gene; V was cut back by 2 bases and J by 11 bases. Based on the CDR3 plus reference TRBV30 and TRBJ1-3, the full variable domain is SQTIHQWPATLVQPVGSPLSLECTVEGTSNPNLYWYRQAAGRGLQLLFYSVGIGQISSEVPQNLSASRPQDRQFILSSKKLLLSDSGFYLCAWSLTRPARGASIYFGEGSWLTVV.

This chain uses TRBV5-1 with TRBJ1-6, with D unclear. Germline assignment: CDR1 SGHRS and CDR2 YFSETQ. The CDR3 is 14 amino acids. V dropped 2 bases and J dropped 5 bases, with 8 bases sitting between them. The DNA for the CDR3 is TGCGCCAGCAGCTTCAGATCTGATAATTCACCCCTCCACTTT. Its protein product is CASSFRSDNSPLHF.

V gene TRBV9 combines with J gene TRBJ1-5; D gene ambiguous. The CDR3 length is 16 residues. Trimming removed 0 bases at V and 3 bases at J, with 13 bases between. Per germline, CDR1 SGDLS and CDR2 YYNGEE. The CDR3 region has the DNA TGTGCCAGCAGCGTAGCGGAAAGGCCCTCCAATCAGCCCCAGCATTTT. It encodes CASSVAERPSNQPQHF.

This chain links TRBV5-8 with TRBJ2-1; 8 bases match TRBD1. CDR1 is SGHTS and CDR2 is YDEGEE in the germline V gene. V dropped 4 bases and J dropped 7; count of bases not matched to a gene: 7. This CDR3 is built from 14 residues. CDR3 residues: CASSGRTGWNEQFF. Here the CDR3 DNA reads TGTGCCAGCAGCGGGCGGACAGGGTGGAATGAGCAGTTCTTC.

The chain recombines TRBV6-1 with TRBJ1-5; possible D gene TRBD1, 5 bases. V was shortened by 7 bases and J by 2 bases, with 9 bases between the two germline ends. The CDR3 runs to 13 residues. Germline CDR1 and CDR2: MNHNS and SASEGT. The CDR3 loop is CASTRGGNQPQHF. Written as DNA, the CDR3 is TGTGCCAGCACACGGGGGGGCAATCAGCCCCAGCATTTT.

This clone is medium-sized in the sample. V usage is TRBV6-1 and J usage is TRBJ2-7, with D possibly being TRBD1 or TRBD2 (6 bases each). Germline CDR1 and CDR2: MNHNS and SASEGT. The CDR3 consists of 14 residues. Trimming removed 6 bases at V and 7 bases at J, with 19 bases between. This CDR3 is CASRGGAVPGEQYF. For the CDR3, the DNA is TGTGCCAGCAGGGGGGGCGCGGTGCCAGGGGAGCAGTACTTC.

CDR3: CASSQLQGAIRGQYF. As DNA, the CDR3 is TGTGCCAGCAGTCAGCTGCAGGGGGCGATACGAGGGCAGTACTTC. The chain links TRBV11-2 to TRBJ2-7; TRBD1 matches 8 bases. The CDR3 is made up of 15 amino acids. The trim removed 6 bases at V and 9 bases at J, leaving 16 bases unmatched. Per the germline V gene, CDR1 is SGHAT and CDR2 is FQNNGV.

This clone was seen a few times. The V call is TRBV28, the J call TRBJ1-5; D uncertain. V shed 7 bases and J shed 2 bases, with 12 bases lying between them. CDR1 is MDHEN, CDR2 SYDVKM, per germline. The CDR3 loop spans 14 amino acids. This chain's CDR3 is CASTWEGGNQPQHF. The CDR3 DNA sequence: TGTGCCAGCACCTGGGAGGGCGGCAATCAGCCCCAGCATTTT.

This clone was seen only a few times. The rearrangement joins TRBV2 to TRBJ2-7; no firm D call. The CDR3 totals 10 residues. The germline V gene has CDR1 SNHLY and CDR2 FYNNEI. The germline V and J ends were trimmed by 7 bases and 3 bases, with 4 bases remaining between them. As DNA, the CDR3 is TGTGCCAGCAAAAACTACGAGCAGTACTTC. This encodes CASKNYEQYF.

Only a few counts were recorded for this clone. Additional DNA sequences in this sample encode the identical CDR3. J is TRBJ1-1 and V is TRBV9; tentative D call: TRBD1 (5 bases). Deletions cut 1 base from V and 4 bases from J, with 8 bases between. Germline-derived CDR1 and CDR2 are SGDLS and YYNGEE. This CDR3 region has 13 residues. Here the CDR3 reads CASSVQGGTEAFF. DNA of the CDR3: TGTGCCAGCAGCGTACAGGGAGGCACTGAAGCTTTCTTT.